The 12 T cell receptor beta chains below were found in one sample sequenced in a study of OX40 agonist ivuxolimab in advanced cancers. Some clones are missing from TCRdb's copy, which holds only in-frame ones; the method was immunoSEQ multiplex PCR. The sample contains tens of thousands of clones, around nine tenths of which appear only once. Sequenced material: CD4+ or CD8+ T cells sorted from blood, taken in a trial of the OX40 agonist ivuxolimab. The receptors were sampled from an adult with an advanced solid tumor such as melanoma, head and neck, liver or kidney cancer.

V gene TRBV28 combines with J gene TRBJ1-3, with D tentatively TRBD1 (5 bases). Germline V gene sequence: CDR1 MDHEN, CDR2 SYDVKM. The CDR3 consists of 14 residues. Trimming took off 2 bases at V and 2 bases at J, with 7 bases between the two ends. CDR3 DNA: TGTGCCAGCAGTTTAGTGGGGCCTGGAAACACCATATATTTT. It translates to CASSLVGPGNTIYF.

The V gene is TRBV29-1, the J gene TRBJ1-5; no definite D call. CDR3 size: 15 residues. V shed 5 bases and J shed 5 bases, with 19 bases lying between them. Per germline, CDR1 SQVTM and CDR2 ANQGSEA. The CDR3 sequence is CSVLAGDQVDQPQHF. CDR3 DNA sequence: TGCAGCGTTTTAGCCGGGGATCAGGTGGATCAGCCCCAGCATTTT.

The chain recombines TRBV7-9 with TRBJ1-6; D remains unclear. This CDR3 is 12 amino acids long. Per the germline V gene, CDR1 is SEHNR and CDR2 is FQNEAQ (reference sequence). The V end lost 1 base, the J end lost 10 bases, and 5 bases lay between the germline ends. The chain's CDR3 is CASSLEKSPLHF. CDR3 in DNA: TGTGCCAGCAGCTTAGAGAAGTCACCCCTCCACTTT.

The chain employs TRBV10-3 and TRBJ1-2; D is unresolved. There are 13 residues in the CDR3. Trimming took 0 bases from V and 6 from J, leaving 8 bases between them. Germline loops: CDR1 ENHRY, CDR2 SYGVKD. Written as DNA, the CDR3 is TGTGCCATCAGTGAGTCGGCGCCCGATGGCTACACCTTC. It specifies CAISESAPDGYTF.

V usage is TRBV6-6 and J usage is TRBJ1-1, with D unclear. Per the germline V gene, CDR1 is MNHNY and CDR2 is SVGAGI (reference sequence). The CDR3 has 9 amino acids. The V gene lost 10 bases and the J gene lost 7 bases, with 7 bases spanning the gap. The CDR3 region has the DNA TGTGCCACCCACAGTGAAGCTTTCTTT. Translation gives CATHSEAFF.

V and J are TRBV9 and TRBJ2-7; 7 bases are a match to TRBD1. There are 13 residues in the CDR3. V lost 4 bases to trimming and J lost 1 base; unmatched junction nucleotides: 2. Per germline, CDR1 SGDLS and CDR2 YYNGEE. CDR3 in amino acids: CASSPTGSYEQYF. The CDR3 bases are TGTGCCAGCAGCCCGACAGGGTCCTACGAGCAGTACTTC.

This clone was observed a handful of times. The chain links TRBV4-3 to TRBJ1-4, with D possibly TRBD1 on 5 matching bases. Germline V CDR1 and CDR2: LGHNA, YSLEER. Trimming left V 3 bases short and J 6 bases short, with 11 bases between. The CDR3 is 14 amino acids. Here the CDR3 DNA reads TGCGCCAGCAGCCAGGCGGGGACCTATGAAAAACTGTTTTTT. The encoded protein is CASSQAGTYEKLFF.

CDR3 DNA: TGTGCCATCAGCCCAGCCGGGAACACTGAAGCTTTCTTT. It codes for CAISPAGNTEAFF. V is TRBV10-3 and J is TRBJ1-1; D call uncertain. This CDR3 comprises 13 residues. Germline V gene lookup returns CDR1 ENHRY and CDR2 SYGVKD. V was trimmed by 6 bases and J by 1 base, leaving 9 bases between them.

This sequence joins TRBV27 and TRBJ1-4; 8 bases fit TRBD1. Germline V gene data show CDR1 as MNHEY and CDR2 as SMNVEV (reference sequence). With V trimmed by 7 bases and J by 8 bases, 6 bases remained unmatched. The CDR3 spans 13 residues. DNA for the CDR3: TGTGCCAGCACGACAGGGGAAAGAGAAAAACTGTTTTTT. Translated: CASTTGEREKLFF.

The CDR3 loop reads CATSRDGGQPQHF. CDR3 coding DNA: TGTGCCACCAGCAGAGATGGGGGTCAGCCCCAGCATTTT. The genes are TRBV15 and TRBJ1-5; maybe TRBD1 (5 bases). Germline V gives CDR1 LNHNV, CDR2 YYDKDF (reference sequence). Between the trimmed V and J ends, which lost 0 bases and 6 bases, there was a span of 6 bases. The CDR3 totals 13 residues. The full variable domain, its missing parts supplied by reference TRBV15 and TRBJ1-5, is DAMVIQNPRYQVTQFGKPVTLSCSQTLNHNVMYWYQQKSSQAPKLLFHYYDKDFNNEADTPDNFQSRRPNTSFCFLDIRSPGLGDTAMYLCATSRDGGQPQHFGDGTRLSIL.

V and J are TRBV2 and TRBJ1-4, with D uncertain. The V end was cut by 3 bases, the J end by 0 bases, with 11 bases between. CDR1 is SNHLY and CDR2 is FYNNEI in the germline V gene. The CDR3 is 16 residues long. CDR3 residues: CASSEQSGATNEKLFF. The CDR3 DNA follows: TGTGCCAGCAGTGAGCAGTCAGGAGCAACTAATGAAAAACTGTTTTTT.

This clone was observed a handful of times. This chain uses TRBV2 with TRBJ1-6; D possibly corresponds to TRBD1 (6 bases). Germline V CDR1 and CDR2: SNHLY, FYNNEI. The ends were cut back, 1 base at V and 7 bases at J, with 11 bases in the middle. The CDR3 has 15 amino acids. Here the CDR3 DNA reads TGTGCCAGCAGTGAAGGGACAGTAGACAATTCACCCCTCCACTTT. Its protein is CASSEGTVDNSPLHF. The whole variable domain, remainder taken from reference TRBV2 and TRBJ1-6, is EPEVTQTPSHQVTQMGQEVILRCVPISNHLYFYWYRQILGQKVEFLVSFYNNEISEKSEIFDDQFSVERPDGSNFTLKIRSTKLEDSAMYFCASSEGTVDNSPLHFGNGTRLTVT.